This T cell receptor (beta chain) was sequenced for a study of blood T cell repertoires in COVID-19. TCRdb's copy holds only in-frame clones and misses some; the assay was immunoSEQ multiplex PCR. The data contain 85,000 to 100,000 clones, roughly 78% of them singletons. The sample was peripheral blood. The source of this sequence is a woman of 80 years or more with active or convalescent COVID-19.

The CDR3 DNA follows: TGTGCCAGCAGTTACACAGGGGATTGGTTTTTAGAGACCCAGTACTTC. This gives the protein CASSYTGDWFLETQYF. The J gene is TRBJ2-5, the V gene TRBV6-5, with TRBD1 identical over 7 bases. The CDR3 sequence is 16 residues long. Looked up from germline, CDR1 is MNHEY and CDR2 is SVGAGI. The V and J ends lost 2 bases and 4 bases, in that order; junction bases with no gene match: 10.